The next 18 T cell receptor beta chains were all read from a single sample in a study of blood T cell repertoires in COVID-19. Assay: immunoSEQ multiplex PCR; the TCRdb copy retains only in-frame clones and omits some. The table includes roughly 47,000 clones, more than 65% detected once. Material for sequencing was peripheral blood. These receptor sequences come from a woman between 70 and 85 years old with acute or convalescent COVID-19.

The rearrangement links TRBV27 to TRBJ1-1; D unclear. This CDR3 contains 14 residues. V dropped 2 bases and J dropped 6 bases, with 13 bases sitting between them. Germline V CDR1 and CDR2: MNHEY, SMNVEV (reference sequence). The CDR3 sequence is CASSLRQDVAEAFF. CDR3 sequence (DNA): TGTGCCAGCAGTTTACGTCAGGATGTGGCTGAAGCTTTCTTT.

CDR3 nucleotide sequence: TGTGCCAGCAGTTTACTAGCGGGTGAGCAGTTCTTC. Translation gives CASSLLAGEQFF. The gene calls are TRBV28 and TRBJ2-1; TRBD2 aligns across 8 bases. This CDR3 is 12 amino acids long. J was trimmed by 9 bases and V by 2 bases; bases with no gene match: 0. The V gene's germline CDR1 is MDHEN and CDR2 SYDVKM.

The chain uses TRBV20-1 and TRBJ1-5; D gene ambiguous. The V gene's germline CDR1 is DFQATT and CDR2 SNEGSKA (reference sequence). Trimming pared 3 bases from V and 0 bases from J, leaving 12 bases between. This CDR3 spans 15 amino acids. CDR3 region: CSASLPGYSNQPQHF. Here the CDR3 DNA reads TGCAGTGCTAGTTTGCCAGGTTATAGCAATCAGCCCCAGCATTTT.

This clone occurred once. The CDR3 is CASSSVPGGGGTEAFF. Written as DNA, the CDR3 is TGTGCCAGCAGTTCCGTCCCAGGGGGCGGGGGTACTGAAGCTTTCTTT. The chain couples TRBV28 to TRBJ1-1; 8 positions agree with TRBD1. Germline values: CDR1 MDHEN, CDR2 SYDVKM. This CDR3 is 16 amino acids long. The J segment lost 5 bases and the V segment lost 4 bases, leaving 12 bases of the junction unmatched.

The chain employs TRBV29-1 and TRBJ2-7, with 11 bases lining up with TRBD2. Germline loops: CDR1 SQVTM, CDR2 ANQGSEA. V gave up 7 bases and J gave up 3 bases; unmatched junction bases: 5. CDR3 length: 13 amino acids. DNA for the CDR3: TGCAGCGCCGCCGGGACTAGCGGCTACGAGCAGTACTTC. Residues: CSAAGTSGYEQYF.

The sample holds one count of this clone. V usage is TRBV5-1 and J usage is TRBJ2-7, with 10 bases identical to TRBD2. The V gene's germline CDR1 is SGHRS and CDR2 YFSETQ. V dropped 4 bases and J dropped 3; count of bases not matched to a gene: 1. This CDR3 has 13 amino acids. CDR3 in amino acids: CASSLAGVYEQYF. Here the CDR3 DNA reads TGCGCCAGCAGCCTAGCGGGGGTCTACGAGCAGTACTTC.

V is TRBV19 and J is TRBJ1-5, with TRBD1 matching 9 bases. The V gene's germline CDR1 is LNHDA and CDR2 SQIVND (reference sequence). This CDR3 is 17 amino acids long. The V gene end was trimmed by 5 bases and the J gene end by 0 bases; junction bases not matched to a gene: 8. Here the CDR3 reads CASSHRDRVYSNQPQHF. For the CDR3, the DNA is TGTGCCAGTAGTCACCGGGACAGGGTTTATAGCAATCAGCCCCAGCATTTT.

This clone showed up just a few times. This rearrangement joins TRBV5-6 to TRBJ1-2; D is ambiguous. Germline V gene sequence: CDR1 SGHDT, CDR2 YYEEEE. V lost 5 bases and J 2 bases, leaving 10 bases between the germline ends. The CDR3 loop spans 13 amino acids. CDR3 loop: CASRRGPNYGYTF. The CDR3 bases are TGTGCCAGCAGGCGTGGGCCCAACTATGGCTACACCTTC.

The J gene is TRBJ1-1, the V gene TRBV19; no reliable D call. Trimming took off 3 bases at V and 1 base at J, with 12 bases between the two ends. Germline values: CDR1 LNHDA, CDR2 SQIVND (reference sequence). The CDR3 runs to 15 residues. CDR3 sequence (DNA): TGTGCCAGTAGTATTCCGGCAGGATCGAACACTGAAGCTTTCTTT. It translates to CASSIPAGSNTEAFF.

The chain combines TRBV15 with TRBJ1-5; unclear D gene. The V and J ends lost 2 bases and 3 bases respectively, with 5 bases between them. CDR1 is LNHNV and CDR2 is YYDKDF in the germline V gene (reference sequence). This CDR3 spans 13 amino acids. In DNA, the CDR3 is TGTGCCACCAGCAGATCCAACAATCAGCCCCAGCATTTT. As protein: CATSRSNNQPQHF.

The genes are TRBV7-2 and TRBJ2-1, with 9 bases identical to TRBD2. There are 15 residues in the CDR3. The J segment lost 1 base and the V segment lost 10 bases, leaving 8 bases of the junction unmatched. CDR1 and CDR2 (germline): SGHTA, FQGNSA. This CDR3 reads CATGAAGGSYNEQFF. DNA for the CDR3: TGTGCCACTGGGGCCGCGGGAGGGTCCTACAATGAGCAGTTCTTC.

The chain has TRBV6-1 and TRBJ2-5, with 13 bases fitting TRBD2. Per the germline V gene, CDR1 is MNHNS and CDR2 is SASEGT. The V gene end was trimmed by 4 bases and the J gene end by 5 bases; junction bases not matched to a gene: 10. This CDR3 comprises 17 residues. The CDR3 is CASSATSGRASFETQYF. CDR3 DNA: TGTGCCAGCAGTGCCACTAGCGGGAGGGCTTCGTTCGAGACCCAGTACTTC.

The V gene is TRBV5-1, the J gene TRBJ2-5, with 10 bases lining up with TRBD1. Germline V gene sequence: CDR1 SGHRS, CDR2 YFSETQ. Germline trimming cut 4 bases from V and 3 bases from J; bases unmatched to any gene: 3. This CDR3 has 14 residues. The DNA of the CDR3 is TGCGCCAGCAGCGACAGGGGGCGCGAAGAGACCCAGTACTTC. Its protein is CASSDRGREETQYF. Drawing the rest from reference TRBV5-1 and TRBJ2-5, the complete variable domain is KAGVTQTPRYLIKTRGQQVTLSCSPISGHRSVSWYQQTPGQGLQFLFEYFSETQRNKGNFPGRFSGRQFSNSRSEMNVSTLELGDSALYLCASSDRGREETQYFGPGTRLLVL.

The chain links TRBV18 to TRBJ2-2; 10 nucleotides align to TRBD2. CDR1 KGHSH and CDR2 LQKENI come from the germline V gene. The CDR3 runs to 16 residues. After removal of 3 bases from V and 6 bases from J, the junction contained 7 bases not matched to a gene. The CDR3 region is CASSPLAGVEAGELFF. The CDR3 DNA reads as TGTGCCAGCTCACCCCTAGCGGGAGTCGAAGCCGGGGAGCTGTTTTTT.

The rearrangement joins TRBV9 to TRBJ2-7; 7 bases are shared with TRBD2. V lost 0 bases and J lost 2; bases outside the gene matches: 5. This CDR3 has 15 amino acids. Germline CDR1 is SGDLS and CDR2 is YYNGEE. The CDR3 reads CASSVGWGGPYEQYF. The CDR3 coding sequence is TGTGCCAGCAGCGTAGGGTGGGGAGGGCCCTACGAGCAGTACTTC.

V is TRBV7-8 and J is TRBJ2-6; 7 bases fit TRBD1. The CDR3 totals 17 residues. The V gene end was trimmed by 5 bases and the J gene end by 0 bases; junction bases not matched to a gene: 7. In germline, CDR1 is SGHVS, CDR2 FQNEAQ. The CDR3 DNA is TGTGCCAGCAGCGTAACAGGGGCCCTCTCTGGGGCCAACGTCCTGACTTTC. Translated, it gives CASSVTGALSGANVLTF.

The chain uses TRBV28 and TRBJ2-5, with unresolved D. The V and J ends lost 4 bases and 2 bases respectively, with 20 bases between them. This CDR3 contains 17 residues. Germline-derived CDR1 and CDR2 are MDHEN and SYDVKM. CDR3 nucleotides: TGTGCCAGCAGTTCCTCGGTGACACATGAAGGACAAGAGACCCAGTACTTC. It encodes CASSSSVTHEGQETQYF.

This clone was seen only once. The gene calls are TRBV28 and TRBJ2-3; D possibly corresponds to TRBD2 (6 bases). Germline V gene data show CDR1 as MDHEN and CDR2 as SYDVKM. Trimming removed 10 bases at V and 2 bases at J, with 16 bases between. CDR3 size: 14 residues. The chain's CDR3 is CATLPSELTDTQYF. Written as DNA, the CDR3 is TGTGCCACCCTACCTAGCGAGCTCACAGATACGCAGTATTTT. Drawing the rest from reference TRBV28 and TRBJ2-3, the complete variable domain is DVKVTQSSRYLVKRTGEKVFLECVQDMDHENMFWYRQDPGLGLRLIYFSYDVKMKEKGDIPEGYSVSREKKERFSLILESASTNQTSMYLCATLPSELTDTQYFGPGTRLTVL.